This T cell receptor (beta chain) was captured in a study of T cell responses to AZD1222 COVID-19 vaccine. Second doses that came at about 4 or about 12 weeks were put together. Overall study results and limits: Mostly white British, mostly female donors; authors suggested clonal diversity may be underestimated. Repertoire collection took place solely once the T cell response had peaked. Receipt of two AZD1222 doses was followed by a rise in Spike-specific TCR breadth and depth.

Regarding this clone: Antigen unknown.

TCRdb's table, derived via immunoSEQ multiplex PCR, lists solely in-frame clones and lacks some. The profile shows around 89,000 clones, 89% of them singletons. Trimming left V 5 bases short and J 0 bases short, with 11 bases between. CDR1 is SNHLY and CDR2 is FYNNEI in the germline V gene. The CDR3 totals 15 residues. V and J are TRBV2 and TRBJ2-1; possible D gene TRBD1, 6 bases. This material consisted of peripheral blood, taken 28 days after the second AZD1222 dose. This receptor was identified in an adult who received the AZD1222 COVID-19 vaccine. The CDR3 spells CASSSRGSSYNEQFF. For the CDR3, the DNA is TGTGCCAGCAGTTCGAGGGGGAGCTCCTACAATGAGCAGTTCTTC.